This entry is about one T cell receptor (beta chain). The CDR3 loop spans 13 amino acids. The V end was cut by 3 bases, the J end by 3 bases, with 8 bases between. This specimen belongs to a study of blood T cell repertoires in COVID-19. Study-wide background: Acute and convalescent COVID-19 specimens originated in the United States, Italy and Spain.

Sequenced by immunoSEQ multiplex PCR; TCRdb stores in-frame clones only, minus some. The sample lists approximately 200,000 clones, roughly four fifths occurring once. The source of this sequence is a man aged 35 to 55 who had recovered from COVID-19. Sequencing input: PBMCs or T cells enriched from blood (not recorded which). V is TRBV12-3 or TRBV12-4 and J is TRBJ2-5, with D perhaps TRBD1 (5 bases). The CDR3 loop reads CASSFRGKETQYF. CDR3 sequence (DNA): TGTGCCAGCAGTTTTAGGGGAAAAGAGACCCAGTACTTC.